This T cell receptor beta chain was recorded in a study of T-cell memory formation after mild COVID-19. Study details: For the most part, TCR clusters were specific to one donor. Overall study results and limits: A balance of CD4 and CD8 characterized clones contracting day 15 to 85, whereas later expanders leaned CD4+.

Researchers used 5'RACE with constant-segment primers to make TCR alpha and TCR beta cDNA libraries that carry sample barcodes and UMIs. Each CDR3 protein gets one entry after TCRdb re-called the 5' RACE reads with MiXCR. The table lists more than 120,000 distinct CDR3 sequences, 15% to 20% of them singletons. This clonotype was picked up many times. Antigen specificity is unknown. The junction had 6 bases not matched to a gene; V was cut back by 4 bases and J by 9 bases. Germline CDR1 MGHRA, CDR2 YSYEKL. This CDR3 spans 15 amino acids. This TCR derives from an adult woman who had mild COVID-19 (a few samples of this study predate the infection). Cell type and time point are not known. The rearrangement uses TRBV4-1 and TRBJ2-1, with 13 bases aligning to TRBD2. Material: PBMCs or a T cell subset sorted from them (not recorded which). This CDR3 is CASSPRLAGGGEQFF. In DNA, the CDR3 is TGCGCCAGCAGCCCTCGACTAGCGGGGGGCGGTGAGCAGTTCTTC.